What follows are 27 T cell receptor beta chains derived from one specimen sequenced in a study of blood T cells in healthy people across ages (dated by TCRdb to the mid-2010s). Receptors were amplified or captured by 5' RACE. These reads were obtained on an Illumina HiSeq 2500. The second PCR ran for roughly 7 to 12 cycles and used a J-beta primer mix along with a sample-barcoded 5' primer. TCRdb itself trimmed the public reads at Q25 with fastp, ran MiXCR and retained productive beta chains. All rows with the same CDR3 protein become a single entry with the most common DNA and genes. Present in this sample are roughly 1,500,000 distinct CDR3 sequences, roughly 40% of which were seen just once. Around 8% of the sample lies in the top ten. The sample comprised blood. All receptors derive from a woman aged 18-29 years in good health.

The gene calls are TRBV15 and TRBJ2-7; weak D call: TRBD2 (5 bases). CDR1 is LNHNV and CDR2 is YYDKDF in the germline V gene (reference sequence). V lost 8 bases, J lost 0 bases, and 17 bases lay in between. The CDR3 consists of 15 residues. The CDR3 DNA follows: TGTGCCACCGCATTAAGAGACTACCCCTCCTACGAGCAGTACTTC. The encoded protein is CATALRDYPSYEQYF.

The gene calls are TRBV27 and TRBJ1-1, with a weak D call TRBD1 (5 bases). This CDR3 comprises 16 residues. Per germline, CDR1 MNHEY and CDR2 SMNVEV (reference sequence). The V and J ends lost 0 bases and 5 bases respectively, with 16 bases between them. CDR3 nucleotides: TGTGCCAGCAGTTTATCTAAGGGGAGCAAGGTTACTGAAGCTTTCTTT. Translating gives CASSLSKGSKVTEAFF.

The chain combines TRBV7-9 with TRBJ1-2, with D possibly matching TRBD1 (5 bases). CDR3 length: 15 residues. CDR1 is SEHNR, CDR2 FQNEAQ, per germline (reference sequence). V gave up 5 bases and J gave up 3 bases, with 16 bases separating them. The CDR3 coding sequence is TGTGCCAGCAGCCTCGACAGTTTCACATACTATGGCTACACCTTC. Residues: CASSLDSFTYYGYTF.

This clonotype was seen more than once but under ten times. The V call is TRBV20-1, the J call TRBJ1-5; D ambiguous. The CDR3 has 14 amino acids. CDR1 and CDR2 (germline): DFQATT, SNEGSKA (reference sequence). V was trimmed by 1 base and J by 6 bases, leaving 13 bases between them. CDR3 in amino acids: CSARGWAGSQPQHF. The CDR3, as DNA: TGCAGTGCTAGAGGGTGGGCAGGCTCTCAGCCCCAGCATTTT.

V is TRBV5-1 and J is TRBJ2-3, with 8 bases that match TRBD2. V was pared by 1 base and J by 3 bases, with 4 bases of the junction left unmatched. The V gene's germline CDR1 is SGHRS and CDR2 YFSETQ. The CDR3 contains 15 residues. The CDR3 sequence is CASSLLTSGTDTQYF. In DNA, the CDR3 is TGCGCCAGCAGCTTGCTAACTAGCGGAACAGATACGCAGTATTTT.

The CDR3 sequence: CASSLSPSGTLVSTDTQYF. Here the CDR3 DNA reads TGTGCCAGCAGCTTATCTCCTAGCGGGACACTCGTTAGCACAGATACGCAGTATTTT. V is TRBV7-2 and J is TRBJ2-3, with TRBD2 matching over 9 bases. V trimming: 2 bases; J trimming: 0 bases; junction bases outside the gene matches: 12. CDR3 size: 19 residues. CDR1 is SGHTA and CDR2 is FQGNSA in the germline V gene. The full variable domain, rest sourced from reference TRBV7-2 and TRBJ2-3, is GAGVSQSPSNKVTEKGKDVELRCDPISGHTALYWYRQSLGQGLEFLIYFQGNSAPDKSGLPSDRFSAERTGGSVSTLTIQRTQQEDSAVYLCASSLSPSGTLVSTDTQYFGPGTRLTVL.

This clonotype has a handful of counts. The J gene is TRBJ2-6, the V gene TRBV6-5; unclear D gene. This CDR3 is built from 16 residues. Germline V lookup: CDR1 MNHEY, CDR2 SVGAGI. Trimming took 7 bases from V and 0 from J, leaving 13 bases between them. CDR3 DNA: TGTGCCAGCACCCTACAGCTGAGCTCTGGGGCCAACGTCCTGACTTTC. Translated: CASTLQLSSGANVLTF.

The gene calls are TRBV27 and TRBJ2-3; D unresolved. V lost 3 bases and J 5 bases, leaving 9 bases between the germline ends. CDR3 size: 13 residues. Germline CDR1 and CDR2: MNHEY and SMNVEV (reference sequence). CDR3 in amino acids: CASSFRVGDTQYF. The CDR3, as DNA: TGTGCCAGCAGTTTTAGAGTGGGAGATACGCAGTATTTT.

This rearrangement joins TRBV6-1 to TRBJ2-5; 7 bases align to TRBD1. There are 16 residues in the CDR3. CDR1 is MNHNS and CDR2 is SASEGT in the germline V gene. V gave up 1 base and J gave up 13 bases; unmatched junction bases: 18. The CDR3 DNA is TGTGCCAGCAGTGAAGGTTGGACAGGCTTTACGGACGAGCGGTACTTC. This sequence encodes CASSEGWTGFTDERYF.

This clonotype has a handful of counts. CDR3 in amino acids: CASSWRTGLDEKLFF. As DNA, the CDR3 is TGTGCCAGCAGTTGGAGGACAGGTTTGGATGAAAAACTGTTTTTT. The chain links TRBV2 to TRBJ1-4; 7 bases match TRBD1. Germline V lookup: CDR1 SNHLY, CDR2 FYNNEI. This CDR3 comprises 15 residues. The ends lost 5 bases at V and 6 bases at J; junction bases unmatched: 9.

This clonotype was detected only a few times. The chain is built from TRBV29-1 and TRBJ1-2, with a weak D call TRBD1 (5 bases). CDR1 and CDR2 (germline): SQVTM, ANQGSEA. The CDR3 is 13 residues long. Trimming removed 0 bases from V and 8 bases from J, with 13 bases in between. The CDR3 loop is CSVEDEGISGYTF. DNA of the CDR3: TGCAGCGTTGAAGATGAGGGGATCTCGGGCTACACCTTC.

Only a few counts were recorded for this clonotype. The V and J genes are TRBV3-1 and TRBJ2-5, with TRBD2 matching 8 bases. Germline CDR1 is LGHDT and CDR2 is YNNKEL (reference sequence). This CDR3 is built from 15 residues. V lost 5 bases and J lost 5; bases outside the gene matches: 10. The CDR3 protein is CASSTQLAAQETQYF. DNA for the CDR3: TGTGCCAGCAGCACACAACTAGCGGCCCAGGAGACCCAGTACTTC.

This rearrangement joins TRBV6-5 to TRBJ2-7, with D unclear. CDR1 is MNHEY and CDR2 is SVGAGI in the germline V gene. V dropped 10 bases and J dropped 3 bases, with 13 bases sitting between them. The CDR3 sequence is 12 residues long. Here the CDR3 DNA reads TGTGCCACCCAGGCCTCTAGCTACGAGCAGTACTTC. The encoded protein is CATQASSYEQYF.

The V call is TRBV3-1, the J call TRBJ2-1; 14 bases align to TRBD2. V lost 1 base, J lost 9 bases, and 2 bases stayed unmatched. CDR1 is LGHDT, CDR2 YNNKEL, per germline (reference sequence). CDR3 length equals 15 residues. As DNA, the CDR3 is TGTGCCAGCAGCCAAGGGACTAGCGGGGGGTCTGAGCAGTTCTTC. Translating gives CASSQGTSGGSEQFF.

The CDR3 here is CASSPAGFQNEKLFF. The DNA for the CDR3 is TGTGCCAGCAGCCCGGCGGGATTTCAAAATGAAAAACTGTTTTTT. The chain couples TRBV3-1 to TRBJ1-4, with D unclear. Trimming cost V 4 bases and J 5 bases, with 14 bases left between them. CDR1 LGHDT and CDR2 YNNKEL come from the germline V gene (reference sequence). This CDR3 comprises 15 residues.

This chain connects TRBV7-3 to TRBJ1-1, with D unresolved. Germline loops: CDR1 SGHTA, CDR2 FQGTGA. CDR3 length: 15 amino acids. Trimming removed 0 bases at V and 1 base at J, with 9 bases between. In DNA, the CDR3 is TGTGCCAGCAGCTTAACGAACAGCCCGAACACTGAAGCTTTCTTT. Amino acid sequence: CASSLTNSPNTEAFF.

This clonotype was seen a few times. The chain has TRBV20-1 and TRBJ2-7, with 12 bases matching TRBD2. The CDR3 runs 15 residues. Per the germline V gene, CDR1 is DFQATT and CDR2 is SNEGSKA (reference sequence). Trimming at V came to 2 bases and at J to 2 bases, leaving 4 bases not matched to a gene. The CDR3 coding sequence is TGCAGTGCTAGACCGACTAGCGGGAGCGCCTACGAGCAGTACTTC. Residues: CSARPTSGSAYEQYF.

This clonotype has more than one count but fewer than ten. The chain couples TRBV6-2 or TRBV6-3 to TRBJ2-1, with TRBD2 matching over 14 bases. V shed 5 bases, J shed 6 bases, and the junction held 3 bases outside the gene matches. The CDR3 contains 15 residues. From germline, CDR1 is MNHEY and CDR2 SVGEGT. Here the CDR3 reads CASSPTSGRVNEQFF. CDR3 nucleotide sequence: TGTGCCAGCAGTCCGACTAGCGGGAGGGTCAATGAGCAGTTCTTC.

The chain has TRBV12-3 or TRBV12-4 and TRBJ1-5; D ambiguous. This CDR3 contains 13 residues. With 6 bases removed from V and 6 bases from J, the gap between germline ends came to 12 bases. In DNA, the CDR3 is TGTGCCAGCAGGGCAGAGAAGAGTCAGCCCCAGCATTTT. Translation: CASRAEKSQPQHF.

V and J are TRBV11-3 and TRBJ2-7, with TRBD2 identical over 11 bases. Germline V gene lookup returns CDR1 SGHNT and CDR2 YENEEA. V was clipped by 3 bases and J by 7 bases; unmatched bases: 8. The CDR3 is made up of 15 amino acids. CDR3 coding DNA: TGTGCCAGCAGCTTCACTAGCGGGAGTCACAATGAGCAGTACTTC. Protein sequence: CASSFTSGSHNEQYF.

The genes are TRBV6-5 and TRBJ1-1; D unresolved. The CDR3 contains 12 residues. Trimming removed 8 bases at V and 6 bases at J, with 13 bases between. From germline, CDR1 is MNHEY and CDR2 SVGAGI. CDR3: CASARPPSEAFF. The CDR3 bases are TGTGCCAGCGCCCGTCCGCCCTCTGAAGCTTTCTTT.

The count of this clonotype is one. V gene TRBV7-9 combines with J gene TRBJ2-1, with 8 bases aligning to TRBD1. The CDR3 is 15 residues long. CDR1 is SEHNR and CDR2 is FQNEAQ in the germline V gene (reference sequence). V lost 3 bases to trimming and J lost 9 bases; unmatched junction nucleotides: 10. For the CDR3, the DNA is TGTGCCAGCAGCTTTCGTCAGGGACAGGATGTTGAGCAGTTCTTC. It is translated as CASSFRQGQDVEQFF.

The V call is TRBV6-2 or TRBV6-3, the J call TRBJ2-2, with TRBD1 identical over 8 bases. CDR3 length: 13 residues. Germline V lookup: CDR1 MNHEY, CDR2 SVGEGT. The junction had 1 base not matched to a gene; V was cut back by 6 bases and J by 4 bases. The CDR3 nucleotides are TGTGCCAGCAGGGGACAGGTCACCGGGGAGCTGTTTTTT. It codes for CASRGQVTGELFF.

CDR3 sequence (DNA): TGTGCCAGCAGCCTCCACCCTGAGGGGGGCTACGAGCAGTACTTC. Translating gives CASSLHPEGGYEQYF. The chain is built from TRBV9 and TRBJ2-5; D assignment may be TRBD1 or TRBD2 (6 bases each). The end of the DNA fits TRBJ2-7 better, so the J call may be wrong. Germline CDR1 reads SGDLS; CDR2 reads YYNGEE. This CDR3 has 15 amino acids.

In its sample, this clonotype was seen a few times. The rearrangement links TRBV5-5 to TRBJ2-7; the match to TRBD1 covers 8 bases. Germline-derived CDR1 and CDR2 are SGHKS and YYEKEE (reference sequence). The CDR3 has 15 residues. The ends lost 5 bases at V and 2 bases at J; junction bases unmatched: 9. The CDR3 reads CASRPDRELPYEQYF. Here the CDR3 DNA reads TGTGCCAGCAGACCGGACAGGGAATTACCCTACGAGCAGTACTTC.

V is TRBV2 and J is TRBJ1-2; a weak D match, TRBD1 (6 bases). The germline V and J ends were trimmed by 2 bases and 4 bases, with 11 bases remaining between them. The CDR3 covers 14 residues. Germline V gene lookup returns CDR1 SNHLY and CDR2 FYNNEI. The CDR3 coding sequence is TGTGCCAGCAGTGAATCGAGACAGGCCTATGGCTACACCTTC. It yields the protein CASSESRQAYGYTF.

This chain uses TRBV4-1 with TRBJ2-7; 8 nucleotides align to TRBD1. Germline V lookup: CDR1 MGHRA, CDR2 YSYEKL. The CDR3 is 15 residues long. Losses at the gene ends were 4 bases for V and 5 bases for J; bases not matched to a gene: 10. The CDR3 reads CASSPVADRGNEQYF. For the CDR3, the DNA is TGCGCCAGCAGCCCCGTGGCAGACAGGGGCAACGAGCAGTACTTC.